A single T cell receptor (beta chain) is shown here with its context. The antigen is undetermined. This record comes from a study of regulatory T cells in long-lasting Graves disease. Overall study context: For under 3 months, newly diagnosed Graves' patients had been taking antithyroid drugs. Study-wide points: TRBV28, TRBJ1-2 and TRBJ2-5 emerged as the favored segments in persistent disease.

Germline CDR1 and CDR2: SGDLS and YYNGEE. With 4 bases clipped from V and 2 bases from J, the junction kept 13 bases outside the gene matches. This CDR3 has 17 amino acids. Time point given: newly diagnosed GD, antithyroid drugs for less than 3 months. PBMC-derived RNA was used for the TCR library. Library construction for TCR beta used iRepertoire HTBI primers and Arm-PCR of CDR3 regions. TCRdb reanalysed the multiplex PCR reads using MiXCR and keeps one entry per CDR3 protein. The sample consists of over 450,000 distinct CDR3 sequences, more than 10% of them appearing once. The same data also went into a second study, on T cells in Graves' hyperthyroidism and ophthalmopathy. From that paper: Uncontrolled infections, other autoimmune diseases, pregnancy or lactation led to exclusion of patients. Most expanded thyroid clonotypes above 0.001 also appeared in blood.

J is TRBJ2-3 and V is TRBV9; TRBD2 matches at 7 bases. The receptor was isolated from a woman aged 25 to 45 with Graves disease. Sample: peripheral blood mononuclear cells (PBMCs), taken at new diagnosis, from a patient treated with antithyroid drugs. The CDR3 DNA is TGTGCCAGCAGCTCGCGAGGTACTAGCGTAAACACAGATACGCAGTATTTT. This translates into CASSSRGTSVNTDTQYF.